This is a list of T cell receptor beta chains from one sample in a study of blood T cell repertoires in COVID-19. The data were produced by immunoSEQ multiplex PCR, yet TCRdb's version contains in-frame clones alone and is incomplete. Of around 94,000 clones listed, roughly nine tenths are singletons. Source material: peripheral blood. Receptor source: a man aged 45-65 years with active COVID-19. CDR3s include the opening cysteine and the closing phenylalanine or tryptophan. The D gene is left open where the match is weak. Clone size is not always given. Where it is, it says once, few, many or a class for expanded clones.

j_gene | v_gene | len | abundance | d_gene | CDR3nt | CDR3aa
TRBJ1-4 | TRBV2 | 14 | - | - | TGTGCCAGCAGTGAACAGGGGTACAGTGAAAAACTGTTTTTT | CASSEQGYSEKLFF
TRBJ2-7 | TRBV5-1 | 15 | - | TRBD2 | TGCGCCAGCAGCTGGATAGCGGGGGGCTTCTACGAGCAGTACTTC | CASSWIAGGFYEQYF
TRBJ2-3 | TRBV19 | 19 | - | TRBD2 | TGTGCCAGTAGTATACCCAAGGTAGCGGGGGGCCGGGGAAGAGATACGCAGTATTTT | CASSIPKVAGGRGRDTQYF
TRBJ2-7 | TRBV10-3 | 14 | - | - | TGTGCCATCAGTGGGGGGGTGAGCTCCTACGAGCAGTACTTC | CAISGGVSSYEQYF
TRBJ1-6 | TRBV6-5 | 15 | - | - | TGTGCCAGCAGTTACTCTCAGGGGACAAGTTCACCCCTCCACTTT | CASSYSQGTSSPLHF
TRBJ2-3 | TRBV6-5 | 14 | - | - | TGTGCCAGCCTCCAGGGGGGCTCAACAGATACGCAGTATTTT | CASLQGGSTDTQYF
TRBJ2-4 | TRBV4-2 | 16 | few | - | TGTGCCAGCAGCCAAGAACCAGTGGGCCTTGAAAACATTCAGTACTTC | CASSQEPVGLENIQYF
TRBJ1-4 | TRBV6-5 | 15 | - | TRBD1 | TGTGCCACGGGACAGTCTCCTGCAACTAATGAAAAACTGTTTTTT | CATGQSPATNEKLFF
TRBJ2-6 | TRBV15 | 15 | - | - | TGTGCCACCAGCGCTGAGAGCTCTGGGGCCAACGTCCTGACTTTC | CATSAESSGANVLTF
TRBJ1-2 | TRBV7-2 | 15 | once | TRBD1 | TGTGCCAGCAGCTTAGCTCGGGGGACAGGGGATGGCTACACCTTC | CASSLARGTGDGYTF
TRBJ2-3 | TRBV29-1 | 14 | - | - | TGCAGCGTAGGAACAGCGGGACACACAGATACGCAGTATTTT | CSVGTAGHTDTQYF
TRBJ2-2 | TRBV24-1 | 16 | - | TRBD1 | TGTGCCACATCCGGGACAGGGGGCAGGGACACCGGGGAGCTGTTTTTT | CATSGTGGRDTGELFF
TRBJ2-5 | TRBV7-9 | 14 | - | TRBD2 | TGTGCCAGCAGCGCAGGACTAGCTGGTGAGACCCAGTACTTC | CASSAGLAGETQYF
TRBJ2-4 | TRBV10-2 | 14 | - | TRBD1 | TGCGCCAGCAGTGCCGGGACAGGGGGAAACATTCAGTACTTC | CASSAGTGGNIQYF
TRBJ1-3 | TRBV9 | 12 | - | - | TGTGCCAGCAGTCCGTCTGGAAACACCATATATTTT | CASSPSGNTIYF
TRBJ2-3 | TRBV7-9 | 14 | - | TRBD2 | TGTGCCAGCAGCATAACTAGCGGGGGGGAAGGGCAGTATTTT | CASSITSGGEGQYF
TRBJ1-5 | TRBV11-1 | 15 | once | - | TGTGCCAGCAGCTTAGGAGGGTCAGGAAGCCAGCCCCAGCATTTT | CASSLGGSGSQPQHF
TRBJ2-5 | TRBV30 | 14 | - | - | TGTGCCTGGAGTCTCCCGGGGGGCAAAGAGACCCAGTACTTC | CAWSLPGGKETQYF
TRBJ1-1 | TRBV6-1 | 13 | - | - | TGTGCCAGCAGTGAAACAACAGGGCGTGAAGCTTTCTTT | CASSETTGREAFF
TRBJ1-4 | TRBV7-2 | 17 | - | - | TGTGCCAGCAGCTTAACTCGGGGGTTCGCAACTAATGAAAAACTGTTTTTT | CASSLTRGFATNEKLFF
TRBJ2-4 | TRBV3-1/TRBV3-2 | 14 | few | TRBD1 | TGTGCCAGCAGCTATTCGGGACAGGGAGACATTCAGTACTTC | CASSYSGQGDIQYF
TRBJ1-1 | TRBV6-6 | 14 | once | TRBD1 | TGTGCCGTATGCCGGGACAGGGGGGGCACTGAAGCTTTCTTT | CAVCRDRGGTEAFF
TRBJ1-1 | TRBV18 | 15 | - | - | TGTGCCAGCTCACCAATGACATTAATTAACACTGAAGCTTTCTTT | CASSPMTLINTEAFF
TRBJ1-1 | TRBV18 | 14 | - | TRBD1 | TGTGCCAGCTCATCCGGGACAGCCAACACTGAAGCTTTCTTT | CASSSGTANTEAFF
TRBJ2-7 | TRBV2 | 13 | - | - | TGTGCCAGCAGTGAAGGTTTGGCGGGGCGCCAGTACTTC | CASSEGLAGRQYF
TRBJ1-5 | TRBV10-3 | 13 | - | - | TGTGCCATCAGTGAGTCCACAGAGCAGCCCCAGCATTTT | CAISESTEQPQHF
TRBJ2-4 | TRBV23-1 | 11 | once | TRBD2 | TGCGCCAGCAGTCGAGGGGAGGGTCAGTACTTC | CASSRGEGQYF
TRBJ2-1 | TRBV6-6 | 16 | - | TRBD1 | TGTGCCAGCATCAAAGGGACAGGGACCTTGAGCAATGAGCAGTTCTTC | CASIKGTGTLSNEQFF
TRBJ2-5 | TRBV5-8 | 17 | - | TRBD2 | TGTGCCAGCAGCTCAACCCGGACTAGCGGGGGTCGGGAGACCCAGTACTTC | CASSSTRTSGGRETQYF
TRBJ1-6 | TRBV7-2 | 15 | once | TRBD1 | TGTGCCAGCAGCTTAGGAAGGGGGCAGAGTTCACCCCTCCACTTT | CASSLGRGQSSPLHF
TRBJ2-5 | TRBV5-6 | 14 | once | - | TGTGCCAGCAGCGGACTCTTCATCCAAGAGACCCAGTACTTC | CASSGLFIQETQYF
TRBJ2-1 | TRBV27 | 15 | - | - | TGTGCCAGCAGCCTACAGGCGGGGATTTACAATGAGCAGTTCTTC | CASSLQAGIYNEQFF
TRBJ2-1 | TRBV6-5 | 13 | - | - | TGTGCCAGCAGTTTACGTCAACTAAATGAGCAGTTCTTC | CASSLRQLNEQFF
TRBJ2-1 | TRBV19 | 14 | - | TRBD2 | TGTGCCAGTAGTATAGGACTAGCGGGGATTGAGCAGTTCTTC | CASSIGLAGIEQFF
TRBJ2-1 | TRBV7-9 | 14 | - | TRBD1 | TGTGCCAGCAGATTGGGACAGGGCTACAATGAGCAGTTCTTC | CASRLGQGYNEQFF
TRBJ1-5 | TRBV13 | 15 | once | - | TGTGCCAGCACTGGAGGACAGCGGACTAATCAGCCCCAGCATTTT | CASTGGQRTNQPQHF
TRBJ2-2 | TRBV19 | 19 | - | - | TGTGCCAGTAGTATAGGAAGGGGCAGTTTGATCGCGAACACCGGGGAGCTGTTTTTT | CASSIGRGSLIANTGELFF
TRBJ1-3 | TRBV19 | 15 | once | TRBD1 | TGTGCCAGTAGTTGGGACAGGGGCTCCGGAAACACCATATATTTT | CASSWDRGSGNTIYF
TRBJ1-2 | TRBV18 | 18 | - | TRBD1 | TGTGCCAGCTCACCACTACCGGGGGACAGTCGACTCGGCTATGGCTACACCTTC | CASSPLPGDSRLGYGYTF
TRBJ2-1 | TRBV5-1 | 15 | once | TRBD2 | TGCGCCAGCAGCACTAGCGGGGGGGCCTCAAATGAGCAGTTCTTC | CASSTSGGASNEQFF
TRBJ2-4 | TRBV6-2/TRBV6-3 | 15 | - | - | TGTGCCAGCAGTTACTCGAGGGGAGGCAAAAACATTCAGTACTTC | CASSYSRGGKNIQYF
TRBJ2-5 | TRBV4-2 | 17 | - | TRBD2 | TGTGCCAGCAGCCAAGATTCCAGCGGGGGGATTCAAGAGACCCAGTACTTC | CASSQDSSGGIQETQYF
TRBJ2-5 | TRBV7-2 | 13 | - | - | TGTGCCAGCAGCTTAGAACGAGGAGAGACCCAGTACTTC | CASSLERGETQYF
TRBJ2-5 | TRBV6-5 | 14 | - | - | TGTGCCAGCACGCCAGGGCGCACCTGGGAGACCCAGTACTTC | CASTPGRTWETQYF
TRBJ1-1 | TRBV4-1 | 16 | - | - | TGCGCCAGCAGCCAAACCCTGTCCCAGGGGTACCCTGAAGCTTTCTTT | CASSQTLSQGYPEAFF
TRBJ1-2 | TRBV14 | 15 | - | - | TGTGCCAGCAGCCAAGACTCAGGGCTCGTATCTGGCTACACCTTC | CASSQDSGLVSGYTF
TRBJ1-1 | TRBV30 | 13 | - | - | TGTGCCTGGGACCGATACTTGAACACTGAAGCTTTCTTT | CAWDRYLNTEAFF
TRBJ2-7 | TRBV12-3/TRBV12-4 | 13 | - | - | TGTGCCAGCAGGACGGGACACTCCTACGAGCAGTACTTC | CASRTGHSYEQYF
TRBJ2-1 | TRBV12-3/TRBV12-4 | 13 | - | - | TGTGCCAGCTTCAGGGAGGCCGGAGGAGAGCAGTTCTTC | CASFREAGGEQFF
TRBJ2-3 | TRBV6-2/TRBV6-3 | 16 | - | TRBD2 | TGTGCCAGCAGTTCCCGGGTAGCGGGGGGGCCAGATACGCAGTATTTT | CASSSRVAGGPDTQYF
TRBJ1-1 | TRBV7-2 | 14 | - | - | TGTGCCAGCAGCTTAGGGTCGGGGGGGACTGAAGCTTTCTTT | CASSLGSGGTEAFF
TRBJ2-1 | TRBV19 | 16 | - | - | TGTGCCAGTAGTAAGGCGGGACAGCGATTTTACAATGAGCAGTTCTTC | CASSKAGQRFYNEQFF
TRBJ1-1 | TRBV5-1 | 18 | - | - | TGCGCCAGCAGCTTGGGTAAGTTATTTATCGACGGAGGTTATGAAGCTTTCTTT | CASSLGKLFIDGGYEAFF
TRBJ2-1 | TRBV7-2 | 11 | - | - | TGTGCCAGCAGCCTGTTAAATGAGCAGTTCTTC | CASSLLNEQFF
TRBJ2-5 | TRBV7-2 | 16 | - | TRBD2 | TGTGCCAGCAGCTTAATCAGCGGGGGGGCCGGAGAGACCCAGTACTTC | CASSLISGGAGETQYF
TRBJ1-5 | TRBV19 | 14 | - | - | TGTGCCAGTAGTGCTGCAGGGATGGGGAAGCCCCAGCATTTT | CASSAAGMGKPQHF
TRBJ2-2 | TRBV18 | 15 | - | - | TGTGCCAGCAGGGCCGCGGGGCAGAACACCGGGGAGCTGTTTTTT | CASRAAGQNTGELFF